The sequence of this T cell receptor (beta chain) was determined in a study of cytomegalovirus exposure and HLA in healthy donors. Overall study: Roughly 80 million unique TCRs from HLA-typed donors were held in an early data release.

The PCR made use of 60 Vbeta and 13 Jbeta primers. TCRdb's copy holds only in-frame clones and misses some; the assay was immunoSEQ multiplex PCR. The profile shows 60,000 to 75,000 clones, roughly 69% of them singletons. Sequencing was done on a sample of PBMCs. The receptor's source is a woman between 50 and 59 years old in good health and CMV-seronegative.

CDR3 nucleotides: TGCGCCAGCAGCGGGCCTAGCGGGCCTCCCGGGGAGCTGTTTTTT. Residues: CASSGPSGPPGELFF. V usage is TRBV5-1 and J usage is TRBJ2-2; TRBD2 matches 8 bases. J was trimmed by 6 bases and V by 4 bases; bases with no gene match: 8. The CDR3 is made up of 15 amino acids. Germline V gives CDR1 SGHRS, CDR2 YFSETQ.